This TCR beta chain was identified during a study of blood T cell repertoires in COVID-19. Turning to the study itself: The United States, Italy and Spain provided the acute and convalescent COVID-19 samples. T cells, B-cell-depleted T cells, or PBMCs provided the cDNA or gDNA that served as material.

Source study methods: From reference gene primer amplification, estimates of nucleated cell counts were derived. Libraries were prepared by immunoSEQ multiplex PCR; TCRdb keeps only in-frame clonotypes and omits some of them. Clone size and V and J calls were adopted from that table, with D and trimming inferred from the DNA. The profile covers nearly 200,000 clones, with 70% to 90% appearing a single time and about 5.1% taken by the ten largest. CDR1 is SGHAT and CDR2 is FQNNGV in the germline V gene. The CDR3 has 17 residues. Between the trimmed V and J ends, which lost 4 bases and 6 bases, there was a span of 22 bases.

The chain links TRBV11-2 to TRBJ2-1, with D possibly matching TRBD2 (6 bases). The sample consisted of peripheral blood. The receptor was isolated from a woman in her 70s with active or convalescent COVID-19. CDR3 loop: CASSSRTGTVLPNEQFF. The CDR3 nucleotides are TGTGCCAGCAGCTCGCGAACTGGGACTGTACTTCCCAATGAGCAGTTCTTC.